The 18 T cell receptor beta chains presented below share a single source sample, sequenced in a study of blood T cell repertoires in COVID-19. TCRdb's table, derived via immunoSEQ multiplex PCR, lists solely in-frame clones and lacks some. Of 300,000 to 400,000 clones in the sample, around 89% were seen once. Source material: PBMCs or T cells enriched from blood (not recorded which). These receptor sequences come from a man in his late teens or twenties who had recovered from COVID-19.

CDR3 bases: TGTGCCAGCAGCCAAGATGGGGGGGCAGGCAATCAGCCCCAGCATTTT. Protein product: CASSQDGGAGNQPQHF. The chain has TRBV3-1 (or the pseudogene TRBV3-2) and TRBJ1-5; D might be TRBD1 (6 bases). Germline CDR1 and CDR2: LGHDT and YNNKEL (reference sequence). V lost 0 bases and J lost 2, with 11 bases in between. This CDR3 comprises 16 residues.

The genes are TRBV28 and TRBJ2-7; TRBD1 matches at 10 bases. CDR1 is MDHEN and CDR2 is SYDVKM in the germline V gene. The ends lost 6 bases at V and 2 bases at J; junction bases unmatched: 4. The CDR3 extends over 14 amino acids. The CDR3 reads CASSSGTGAYEQYF. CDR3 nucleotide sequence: TGTGCCAGCAGCTCCGGGACAGGGGCCTACGAGCAGTACTTC.

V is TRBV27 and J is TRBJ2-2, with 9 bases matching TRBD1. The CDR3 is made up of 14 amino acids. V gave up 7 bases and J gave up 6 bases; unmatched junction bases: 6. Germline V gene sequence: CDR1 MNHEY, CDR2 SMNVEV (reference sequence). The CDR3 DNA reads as TGTGCCAGCAAGTACCGGGACAGGGCCGGGGAGCTGTTTTTT. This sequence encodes CASKYRDRAGELFF.

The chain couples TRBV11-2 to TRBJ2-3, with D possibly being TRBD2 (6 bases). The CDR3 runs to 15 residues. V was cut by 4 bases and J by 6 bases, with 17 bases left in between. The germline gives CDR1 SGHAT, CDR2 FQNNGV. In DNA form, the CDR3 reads TGTGCCAGCAGCTGGGCGGTTACCCGGGGGGATACGCAGTATTTT. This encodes CASSWAVTRGDTQYF.

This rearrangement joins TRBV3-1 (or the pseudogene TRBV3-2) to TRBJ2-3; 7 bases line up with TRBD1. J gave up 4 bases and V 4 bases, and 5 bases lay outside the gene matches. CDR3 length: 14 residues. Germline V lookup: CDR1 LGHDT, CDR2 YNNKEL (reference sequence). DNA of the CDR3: TGTGCCAGCAGCCCCCTAACAGGGGCAGATACGCAGTATTTT. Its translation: CASSPLTGADTQYF.

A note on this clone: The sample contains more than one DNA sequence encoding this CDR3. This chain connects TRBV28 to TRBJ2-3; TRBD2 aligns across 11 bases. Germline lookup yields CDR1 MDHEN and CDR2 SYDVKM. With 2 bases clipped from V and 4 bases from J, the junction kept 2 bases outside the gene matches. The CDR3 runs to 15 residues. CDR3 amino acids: CASSLLAGGPDTQYF. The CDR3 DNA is TGTGCCAGCAGTTTACTAGCGGGAGGTCCAGATACGCAGTATTTT.

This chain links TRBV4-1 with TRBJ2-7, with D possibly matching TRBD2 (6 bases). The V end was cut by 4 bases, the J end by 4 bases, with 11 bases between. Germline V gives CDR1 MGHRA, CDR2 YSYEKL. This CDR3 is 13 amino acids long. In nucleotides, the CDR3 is TGCGCCAGCAGCCCAAGAGGAGGGTACGAGCAGTACTTC. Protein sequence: CASSPRGGYEQYF.

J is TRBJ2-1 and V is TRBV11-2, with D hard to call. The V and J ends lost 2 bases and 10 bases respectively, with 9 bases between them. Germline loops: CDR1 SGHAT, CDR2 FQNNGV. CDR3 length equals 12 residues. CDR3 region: CASSLYGAEQFF. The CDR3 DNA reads TGTGCCAGCAGCTTATACGGTGCGGAGCAGTTCTTC.

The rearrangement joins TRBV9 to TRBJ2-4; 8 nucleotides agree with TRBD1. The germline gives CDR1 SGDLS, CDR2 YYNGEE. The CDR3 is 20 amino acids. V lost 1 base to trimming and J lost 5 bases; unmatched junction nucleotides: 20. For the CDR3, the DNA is TGTGCCAGCAGCGTACTAACGGGACAGGCCCTTTGGGCCCCAGAAAACATTCAGTACTTC. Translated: CASSVLTGQALWAPENIQYF. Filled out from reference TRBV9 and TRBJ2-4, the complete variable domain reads DSGVTQTPKHLITATGQRVTLRCSPRSGDLSVYWYQQSLDQGLQFLIQYYNGEERAKGNILERFSAQQFPDLHSELNLSSLELGDSALYFCASSVLTGQALWAPENIQYFGAGTRLSVL.

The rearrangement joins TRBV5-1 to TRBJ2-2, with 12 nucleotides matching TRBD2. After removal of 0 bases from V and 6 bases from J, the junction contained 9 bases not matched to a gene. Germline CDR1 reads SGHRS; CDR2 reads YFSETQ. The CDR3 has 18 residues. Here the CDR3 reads CASSLDLASGRGAGELFF. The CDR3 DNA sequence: TGCGCCAGCAGCTTGGATCTGGCTAGCGGGAGGGGTGCCGGGGAGCTGTTTTTT.

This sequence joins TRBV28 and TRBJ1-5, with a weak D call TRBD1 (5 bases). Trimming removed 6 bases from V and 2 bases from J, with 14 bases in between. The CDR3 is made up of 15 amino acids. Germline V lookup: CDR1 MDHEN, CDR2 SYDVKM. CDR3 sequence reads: CASSTQEIGNQPQHF. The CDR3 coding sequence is TGTGCCAGCAGCACACAGGAGATTGGCAATCAGCCCCAGCATTTT.

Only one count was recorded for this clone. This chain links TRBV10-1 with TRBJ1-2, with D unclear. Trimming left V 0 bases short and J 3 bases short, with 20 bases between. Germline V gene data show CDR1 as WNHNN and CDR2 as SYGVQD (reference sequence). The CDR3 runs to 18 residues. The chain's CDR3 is CASSESDPGANLDYGYTF. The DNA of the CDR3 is TGCGCCAGCAGTGAGTCCGATCCGGGAGCGAACCTAGACTATGGCTACACCTTC.

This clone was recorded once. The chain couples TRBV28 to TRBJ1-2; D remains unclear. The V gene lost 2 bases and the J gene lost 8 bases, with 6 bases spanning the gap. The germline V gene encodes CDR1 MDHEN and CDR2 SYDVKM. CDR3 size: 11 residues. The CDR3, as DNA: TGTGCCAGCAGTTTAGGGCGAGGCTACACCTTC. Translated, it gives CASSLGRGYTF.

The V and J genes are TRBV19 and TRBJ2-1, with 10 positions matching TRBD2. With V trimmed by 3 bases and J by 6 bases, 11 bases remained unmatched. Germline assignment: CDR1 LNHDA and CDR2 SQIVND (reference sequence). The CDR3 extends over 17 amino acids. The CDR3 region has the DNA TGTGCCAGTAGTATTTGGCCAAGCGGGGGGGCCCGCAATGAGCAGTTCTTC. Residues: CASSIWPSGGARNEQFF.

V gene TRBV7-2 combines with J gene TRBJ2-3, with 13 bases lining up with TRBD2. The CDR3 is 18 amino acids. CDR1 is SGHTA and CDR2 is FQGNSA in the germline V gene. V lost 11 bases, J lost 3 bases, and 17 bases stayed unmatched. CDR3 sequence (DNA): TGTGCCGCTAGGGTCCTAGGGGGACTAGCGGGGCCAACAGATACGCAGTATTTT. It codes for CAARVLGGLAGPTDTQYF.

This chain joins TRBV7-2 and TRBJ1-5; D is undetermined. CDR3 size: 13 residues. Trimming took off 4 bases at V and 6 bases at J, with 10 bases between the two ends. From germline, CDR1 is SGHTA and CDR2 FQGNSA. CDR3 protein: CASSSSVAQPQHF. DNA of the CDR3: TGTGCCAGCAGCTCGTCAGTAGCTCAGCCCCAGCATTTT.

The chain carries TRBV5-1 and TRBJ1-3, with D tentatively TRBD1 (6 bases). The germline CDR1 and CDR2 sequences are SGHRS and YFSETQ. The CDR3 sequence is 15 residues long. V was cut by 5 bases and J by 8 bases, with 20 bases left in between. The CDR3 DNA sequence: TGCGCCAGCAGTTATATCGGGACATGGGTGGACACCATATATTTT. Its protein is CASSYIGTWVDTIYF.

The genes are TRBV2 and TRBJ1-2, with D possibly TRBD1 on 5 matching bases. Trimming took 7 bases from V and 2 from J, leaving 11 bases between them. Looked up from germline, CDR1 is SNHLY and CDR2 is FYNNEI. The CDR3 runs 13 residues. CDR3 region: CASTAQGNYGYTF. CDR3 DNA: TGTGCCAGCACTGCTCAGGGAAACTATGGCTACACCTTC.